One and the same sample provided the 17 T cell receptor beta chains below, sequenced in a study of post-analysis software for immune sequencing data. Libraries were made from TCR beta cDNA, and they carried unique molecular identifiers. TCRdb ran MiXCR on the PCR reads and lists one entry per CDR3 protein. Of roughly 870,000 distinct CDR3 sequences listed, about 50% were seen once; the top ten hold roughly 4.4%. Study-wide points: About 5 TRBV segments (TRBV5-6, TRBV5-1 and TRBV20-1 among them) occurred more frequently in patients than in controls.

Their recognized antigens are unknown. The sample comprised blood. The receptor source for this set is a girl aged 5-17 years with multiple sclerosis.

This clonotype showed up just a few times. This chain connects TRBV15 to TRBJ2-5; D might be TRBD1 (5 bases). This CDR3 comprises 15 residues. Germline CDR1 LNHNV, CDR2 YYDKDF (reference sequence). Trimming took 1 base from V and 5 from J, leaving 14 bases between them. The CDR3 sequence: CATSRGDQGTETQYF. The CDR3 coding sequence is TGTGCCACCAGCAGAGGTGATCAGGGTACGGAGACCCAGTACTTC.

V gene TRBV20-1 combines with J gene TRBJ2-7; TRBD1 aligns across 9 bases. This CDR3 comprises 14 residues. Germline V gene lookup returns CDR1 DFQATT and CDR2 SNEGSKA (reference sequence). Trimming at V came to 0 bases and at J to 7 bases, leaving 7 bases not matched to a gene. The CDR3 loop reads CSAREIQGAGEQYF. DNA for the CDR3: TGCAGTGCTAGAGAGATACAGGGGGCCGGGGAGCAGTACTTC.

The J gene is TRBJ2-5, the V gene TRBV7-7; 8 positions match TRBD2. CDR1 and CDR2 (germline): SSHAT, FNYEAQ (reference sequence). V lost 5 bases to trimming and J lost 13 bases; unmatched junction nucleotides: 18. The CDR3 totals 15 residues. CDR3 DNA: TGTGCCAGCAGCGTCGGAGGCCTAGCGGGTGAAGAGCGGTACTTC. This sequence encodes CASSVGGLAGEERYF.

The chain joins TRBV5-1 to TRBJ2-7, with 9 positions matching TRBD1. V lost 2 bases to trimming and J lost 3 bases; unmatched junction nucleotides: 6. Germline V lookup: CDR1 SGHRS, CDR2 YFSETQ. The length of the CDR3 is 15 residues. CDR3 sequence: CASSFQGQGIYEQYF. The CDR3 bases are TGCGCCAGCAGCTTCCAGGGACAGGGTATCTACGAGCAGTACTTC.

This CDR3 is CASKVDITDTQYF. As DNA, the CDR3 is TGTGCCAGCAAAGTCGACATCACAGATACGCAGTATTTT. The chain uses TRBV6-5 and TRBJ2-3; D ambiguous. Germline lookup yields CDR1 MNHEY and CDR2 SVGAGI. This CDR3 contains 13 residues. Trimming pared 7 bases from V and 2 bases from J, leaving 10 bases between.

The chain links TRBV4-1 to TRBJ2-1, with TRBD2 matching over 12 bases. V was clipped by 10 bases and J by 4 bases; unmatched bases: 5. This CDR3 region has 14 residues. Germline V lookup: CDR1 MGHRA, CDR2 YSYEKL. The CDR3 DNA reads TGCGCCACATCCCTAGCGGGAGGGTACAATGAGCAGTTCTTC. Translating gives CATSLAGGYNEQFF.

The chain carries TRBV29-1 and TRBJ1-5; 10 bases line up with TRBD1. The V segment lost 6 bases and the J segment 6 bases; nucleotides outside the gene matches: 5. Germline CDR1 and CDR2: SQVTM and ANQGSEA. The CDR3 runs to 13 residues. CDR3 coding DNA: TGCAGCGTGAAGACAGGGGGCGGTCAGCCCCAGCATTTT. This sequence encodes CSVKTGGGQPQHF.

The V gene is TRBV5-1, the J gene TRBJ2-4, with D tentatively TRBD1 (6 bases). Trimming took off 3 bases at V and 6 bases at J, with 25 bases between the two ends. This CDR3 comprises 18 residues. Looked up from germline, CDR1 is SGHRS and CDR2 is YFSETQ. Here the CDR3 reads CASSSTSLQQGWVNIQYF. CDR3 nucleotide sequence: TGCGCCAGCAGCTCAACATCCCTTCAACAGGGATGGGTAAACATTCAGTACTTC. The entire variable domain, with the rest obtained from reference TRBV5-1 and TRBJ2-4, is as follows: KAGVTQTPRYLIKTRGQQVTLSCSPISGHRSVSWYQQTPGQGLQFLFEYFSETQRNKGNFPGRFSGRQFSNSRSEMNVSTLELGDSALYLCASSSTSLQQGWVNIQYFGAGTRLSVL.

The V gene is TRBV5-1, the J gene TRBJ2-7, with D tentatively TRBD2 (6 bases). From germline, CDR1 is SGHRS and CDR2 YFSETQ. The length of the CDR3 is 15 residues. Trimming cost V 0 bases and J 2 bases, with 12 bases left between them. CDR3 DNA: TGCGCCAGCAGCTTGGTCGAGGGAGGCACCTACGAGCAGTACTTC. Translation: CASSLVEGGTYEQYF. The complete variable domain, with remaining parts taken from reference TRBV5-1 and TRBJ2-7, reads KAGVTQTPRYLIKTRGQQVTLSCSPISGHRSVSWYQQTPGQGLQFLFEYFSETQRNKGNFPGRFSGRQFSNSRSEMNVSTLELGDSALYLCASSLVEGGTYEQYFGPGTRLTVT.

The chain uses TRBV3-1 and TRBJ1-1; TRBD1 matches at 7 bases. V lost 4 bases to trimming and J lost 6 bases; unmatched junction nucleotides: 5. CDR1 is LGHDT and CDR2 is YNNKEL in the germline V gene (reference sequence). This CDR3 region has 13 residues. CDR3 region: CASSRTGAAEAFF. CDR3 nucleotide sequence: TGTGCCAGCAGCCGCACAGGGGCGGCTGAAGCTTTCTTT.

The chain joins TRBV6-6 to TRBJ1-1; 10 positions agree with TRBD1. The CDR3 extends over 16 amino acids. CDR1 MNHNY and CDR2 SVGAGI come from the germline V gene (reference sequence). J gave up 3 bases and V 2 bases, and 6 bases lay outside the gene matches. The CDR3 DNA reads as TGTGCCAGCAGTTACGGGACAGGGGTTCGGGACACTGAAGCTTTCTTT. Translated: CASSYGTGVRDTEAFF.

The table lists this clonotype with a count of one. The chain has TRBV12-3 or TRBV12-4 and TRBJ1-6, with D unclear. V gave up 1 base and J gave up 9 bases, with 7 bases separating them. This CDR3 contains 13 residues. The CDR3 region has the DNA TGTGCCAGCAGTTTAGGTGGCGTTTCACCCCTCCACTTT. This encodes CASSLGGVSPLHF.

The J gene is TRBJ2-7, the V gene TRBV7-3, with D hard to call. This CDR3 region has 13 residues. Trimming shortened V by 5 bases and J by 3 bases, and 11 bases separated the two germline ends. Germline CDR1 SGHTA, CDR2 FQGTGA. CDR3 protein: CASSPDGLYEQYF. The CDR3 DNA follows: TGTGCCAGCAGCCCCGACGGCCTCTACGAGCAGTACTTC.

The chain employs TRBV6-2 or TRBV6-3 and TRBJ1-5; unclear D gene. The V end was cut by 6 bases, the J end by 9 bases, with 21 bases between. CDR1 is MNHEY and CDR2 is SVGEGT in the germline V gene. This CDR3 has 15 residues. As DNA, the CDR3 is TGTGCCAGCAGCCTAGCTAGGAAAGTTTCTTGGCCCCAGCATTTT. This codes for CASSLARKVSWPQHF.

The rearrangement joins TRBV18 to TRBJ1-1; D unresolved. This CDR3 is built from 12 residues. The germline V and J ends were trimmed by 1 base and 5 bases, with 5 bases remaining between them. Germline V CDR1 and CDR2: KGHSH, LQKENI. CDR3 DNA sequence: TGTGCCAGCTCACCACGAAGGACTGAAGCTTTCTTT. This gives the protein CASSPRRTEAFF.

CDR3 loop: CSATVDMAAYEQYF. CDR3 DNA sequence: TGCAGTGCTACAGTGGACATGGCGGCCTACGAGCAGTACTTC. The chain recombines TRBV20-1 with TRBJ2-4, with a weak D call TRBD1 (5 bases). The closer fit of TRBJ2-7 to the DNA end suggests the J call may be wrong. The CDR3 runs to 14 residues. Germline V gene data show CDR1 as DFQATT and CDR2 as SNEGSKA (reference sequence).

The chain joins TRBV10-3 to TRBJ2-1; 7 nucleotides align to TRBD2. Germline CDR1 is ENHRY and CDR2 is SYGVKD. The ends lost 4 bases at V and 5 bases at J; junction bases unmatched: 8. This CDR3 has 15 amino acids. The CDR3 loop is CAISGFGGSDNEQFF. CDR3 coding DNA: TGTGCCATCAGTGGTTTCGGGGGGTCTGACAATGAGCAGTTCTTC.